These 12 T cell receptor beta chains came from one sample sequenced in a study of response to subunit inactivated influenza vaccine. TCRdb called the RT-PCR reads again in MiXCR, with one record for every CDR3 protein. The sample shows fewer than 600,000 distinct CDR3 sequences, roughly 7.9% of them seen only once. This sample comprised PBMCs from blood, obtained approximately 25 months after vaccination. These receptors all come from a man aged 50-75 years who received an inactivated influenza vaccine.

This clonotype was observed many times. The CDR3 protein is CASSWGRAITEAFF. The CDR3 nucleotides read TGTGCCAGCAGTTGGGGCAGGGCGATCACTGAAGCTTTCTTT. The rearrangement joins TRBV6-5 to TRBJ1-1, with D perhaps matching TRBD1 (5 bases). The CDR3 is 14 amino acids. Trimming pared 4 bases from V and 4 bases from J, leaving 13 bases between. CDR1 is MNHEY and CDR2 is SVGAGI in the germline V gene.

The sample holds a few counts of this clonotype. The rearrangement joins TRBV20-1 to TRBJ2-7, with D perhaps being TRBD1 or TRBD2 (6 bases each). Trimming stripped 2 bases from V and 5 bases from J, with 16 bases between. This CDR3 region has 14 residues. Per the germline V gene, CDR1 is DFQATT and CDR2 is SNEGSKA (reference sequence). CDR3 DNA sequence: TGCAGTGCTAGATCCGGGGGCCGTTTTGACGAGCAGTACTTC. Translated, it gives CSARSGGRFDEQYF.

This clonotype was picked up many times. This chain links TRBV5-1 with TRBJ2-2; 7 bases agree with TRBD2. From germline, CDR1 is SGHRS and CDR2 YFSETQ. The CDR3 is 16 amino acids. V was pared by 4 bases and J by 4 bases, with 10 bases of the junction left unmatched. CDR3 sequence reads: CASSPHTSAGTGELFF. The CDR3 coding sequence is TGCGCCAGCAGCCCTCACACTAGCGCTGGCACCGGGGAGCTGTTTTTT.

A few counts support this clonotype. This chain joins TRBV20-1 and TRBJ1-4, with TRBD1 identical over 7 bases. Germline V lookup: CDR1 DFQATT, CDR2 SNEGSKA (reference sequence). Trimming cost V 2 bases and J 3 bases; bases outside gene matches: 15. This CDR3 comprises 18 residues. CDR3 in DNA: TGCAGTGCTAGACAAAGACAGGGCTTTGGGTGGGCTAATGAAAAACTGTTTTTT. This translates into CSARQRQGFGWANEKLFF.

This clonotype was counted ten times or more. V usage is TRBV5-6 and J usage is TRBJ1-5, with D unclear. The CDR3 spans 15 residues. Germline-derived CDR1 and CDR2 are SGHDT and YYEEEE. The ends were cut back, 0 bases at V and 0 bases at J, with 7 bases in the middle. The CDR3 DNA is TGTGCCAGCAGCTTGGGGGGTTTTAGCAATCAGCCCCAGCATTTT. Translated, it gives CASSLGGFSNQPQHF.

This clonotype was detected a few times. The V gene is TRBV20-1, the J gene TRBJ2-1; tentative D call: TRBD2 (6 bases). The length of the CDR3 is 15 residues. Per the germline V gene, CDR1 is DFQATT and CDR2 is SNEGSKA (reference sequence). The V and J ends lost 3 bases and 7 bases respectively, with 19 bases between them. CDR3 sequence reads: CSARGVLAYQNEQFF. CDR3 nucleotide sequence: TGCAGTGCTAGGGGGGTGCTAGCGTATCAGAATGAGCAGTTCTTC.

Ten or more counts support this clonotype. The chain joins TRBV18 to TRBJ2-1, with 13 positions matching TRBD2. Germline lookup yields CDR1 KGHSH and CDR2 LQKENI. This CDR3 contains 15 residues. With V trimmed by 3 bases and J by 14 bases, 10 bases remained unmatched. CDR3 amino acids: CASSPETGTSGVEFF. The CDR3 DNA is TGTGCCAGCTCACCCGAGACCGGGACTAGCGGGGTCGAGTTCTTC. The full variable domain, rest sourced from reference TRBV18 and TRBJ2-1, is NAGVMQNPRHLVRRRGQEARLRCSPMKGHSHVYWYRQLPEEGLKFMVYLQKENIIDESGMPKERFSAEFPKEGPSILRIQQVVRGDSAAYFCASSPETGTSGVEFFGPGTRLTVL.

The chain has TRBV27 and TRBJ2-4, with TRBD2 identical over 7 bases. The J segment lost 7 bases and the V segment lost 0 bases, leaving 9 bases of the junction unmatched. Germline CDR1 and CDR2: MNHEY and SMNVEV (reference sequence). This CDR3 contains 16 residues. The CDR3 is CASSLSISSGINIQYF. The DNA of the CDR3 is TGTGCCAGCAGTTTATCGATCTCCAGCGGGATTAACATTCAGTACTTC.

Only a few counts were recorded for this clonotype. This rearrangement joins TRBV12-3 or TRBV12-4 to TRBJ2-1; TRBD2 matches at 10 bases. Unmatched junction bases numbered 8, after V lost 5 bases and J lost 13 bases. The CDR3 runs to 13 residues. In DNA form, the CDR3 reads TGTGCCAGCAGTACAGTAGCGGGAGGAAATCAGTTCTTC. Translation: CASSTVAGGNQFF.

This rearrangement joins TRBV29-1 to TRBJ2-3, with TRBD2 matching 13 bases. Per germline, CDR1 SQVTM and CDR2 ANQGSEA. V dropped 3 bases and J dropped 4; count of bases not matched to a gene: 19. The CDR3 extends over 20 amino acids. For the CDR3, the DNA is TGCAGCGTTGATAGGGGTGGGGGGGGAGGACTAGCGGGAGACTCAGATACGCAGTATTTT. Its translation is CSVDRGGGGGLAGDSDTQYF.

This clonotype was detected ten times or more. The V call is TRBV4-1, the J call TRBJ2-7; tentatively, D is TRBD1 (6 bases). The CDR3 runs to 15 residues. The V gene's germline CDR1 is MGHRA and CDR2 YSYEKL. V was cut by 3 bases and J by 2 bases, with 14 bases left in between. CDR3 in DNA: TGCGCCAGCAGCCAGACAGGACCTGGCCCCTACGAGCAGTACTTC. As protein: CASSQTGPGPYEQYF.

The chain recombines TRBV3-1 with TRBJ1-1; D might be TRBD1 (5 bases). Between the trimmed V and J ends, which lost 10 bases and 4 bases, there was a span of 13 bases. The CDR3 runs to 12 residues. Germline V gene data show CDR1 as LGHDT and CDR2 as YNNKEL (reference sequence). CDR3 sequence reads: CATLGVGTEAFF. The CDR3 DNA reads as TGTGCCACTCTGGGGGTGGGCACTGAAGCTTTCTTT. The full variable domain, rest sourced from reference TRBV3-1 and TRBJ1-1, is DTAVSQTPKYLVTQMGNDKSIKCEQNLGHDTMYWYKQDSKKFLKIMFSYNNKELIINETVPNRFSPKSPDKAHLNLHINSLELGDSAVYFCATLGVGTEAFFGQGTRLTVV.